This TCR beta chain was captured by sequencing in a study of T cell responses to AZD1222 COVID-19 vaccine. Study results and limitations: Only 5 or 6 individuals given AZD1222 were seropositive at baseline. White British donors predominated, females outnumbered males, and clonal diversity was possibly underestimated. It was only after the peak T cell response that any repertoires were sampled.

Both about-4-week and about-12-week second-dose recipients were combined. Germline V lookup: CDR1 SGHRS, CDR2 YFSETQ. CDR3 length equals 16 residues. The V segment lost 4 bases and the J segment 6 bases; nucleotides outside the gene matches: 8. As concerns this clone: As yet, its antigen is unknown.

Sequencing used immunoSEQ multiplex PCR; TCRdb keeps in-frame clones, though not all of them. The repertoire holds around 170,000 clones, with 92% as singletons. Sequenced material: peripheral blood, taken 28 days after the second AZD1222 dose. This sequence was found in an adult who received the AZD1222 COVID-19 vaccine. The J gene is TRBJ2-5, the V gene TRBV5-1; 14 positions match TRBD2. CDR3 DNA sequence: TGCGCCAGCAGCCAGACTAGCGGGGGGGCTTACAAGACCCAGTACTTC. It translates to CASSQTSGGAYKTQYF.